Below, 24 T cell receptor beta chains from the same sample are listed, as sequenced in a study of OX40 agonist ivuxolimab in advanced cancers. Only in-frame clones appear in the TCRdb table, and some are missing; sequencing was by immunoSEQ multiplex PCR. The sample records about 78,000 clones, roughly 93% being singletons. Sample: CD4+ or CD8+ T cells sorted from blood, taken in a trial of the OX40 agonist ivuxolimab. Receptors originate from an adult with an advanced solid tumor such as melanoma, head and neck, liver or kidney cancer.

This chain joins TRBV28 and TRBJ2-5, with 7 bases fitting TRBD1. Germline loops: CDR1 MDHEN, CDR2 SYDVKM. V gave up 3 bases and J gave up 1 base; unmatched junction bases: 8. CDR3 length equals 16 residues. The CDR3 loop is CASSFSYRGFQETQYF. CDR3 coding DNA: TGTGCCAGCAGTTTTAGCTACAGGGGATTCCAAGAGACCCAGTACTTC.

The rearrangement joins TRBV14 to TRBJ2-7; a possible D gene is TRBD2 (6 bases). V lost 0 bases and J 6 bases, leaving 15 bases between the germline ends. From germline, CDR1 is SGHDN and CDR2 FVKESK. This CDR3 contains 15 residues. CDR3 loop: CASSQDPLARGEQYF. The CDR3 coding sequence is TGTGCCAGCAGCCAAGATCCCCTAGCGAGGGGCGAGCAGTACTTC.

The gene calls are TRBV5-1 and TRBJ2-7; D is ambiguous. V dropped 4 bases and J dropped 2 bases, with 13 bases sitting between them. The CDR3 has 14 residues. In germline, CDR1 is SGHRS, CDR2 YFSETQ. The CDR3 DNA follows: TGCGCCAGCAGCCCCACATTCGGCCCCTACGAGCAGTACTTC. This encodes CASSPTFGPYEQYF.

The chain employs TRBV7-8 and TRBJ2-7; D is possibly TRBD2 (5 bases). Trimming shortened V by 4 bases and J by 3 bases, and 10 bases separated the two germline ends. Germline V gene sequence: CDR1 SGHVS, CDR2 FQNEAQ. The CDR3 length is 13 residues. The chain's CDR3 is CASSSLADYEQYF. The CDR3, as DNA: TGTGCCAGCAGCTCCCTAGCCGACTACGAGCAGTACTTC.

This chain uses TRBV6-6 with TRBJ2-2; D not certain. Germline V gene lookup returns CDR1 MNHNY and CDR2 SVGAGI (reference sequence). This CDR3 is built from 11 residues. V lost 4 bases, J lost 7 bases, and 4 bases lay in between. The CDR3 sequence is CASSSGGELFF. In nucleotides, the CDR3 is TGTGCCAGCAGTTCGGGCGGGGAGCTGTTTTTT.

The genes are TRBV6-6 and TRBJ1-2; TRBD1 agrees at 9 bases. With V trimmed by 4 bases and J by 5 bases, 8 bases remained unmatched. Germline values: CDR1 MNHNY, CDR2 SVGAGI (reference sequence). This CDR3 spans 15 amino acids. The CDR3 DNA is TGTGCCAGCAGTTCAACGGGACAGGGTCGGTATGGCTACACCTTC. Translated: CASSSTGQGRYGYTF.

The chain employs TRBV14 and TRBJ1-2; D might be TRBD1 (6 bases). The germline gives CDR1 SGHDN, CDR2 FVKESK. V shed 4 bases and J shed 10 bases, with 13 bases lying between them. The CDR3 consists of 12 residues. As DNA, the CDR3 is TGTGCCAGCAGCCTCGGACAGACCATCTACACCTTC. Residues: CASSLGQTIYTF.

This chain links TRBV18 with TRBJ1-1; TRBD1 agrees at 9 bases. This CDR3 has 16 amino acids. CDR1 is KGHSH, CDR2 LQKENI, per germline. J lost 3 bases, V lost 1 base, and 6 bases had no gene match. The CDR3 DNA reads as TGTGCCAGCTCACCACTGGCAGGACAGGGGTACACTGAAGCTTTCTTT. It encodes CASSPLAGQGYTEAFF. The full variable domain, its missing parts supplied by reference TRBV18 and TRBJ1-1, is NAGVMQNPRHLVRRRGQEARLRCSPMKGHSHVYWYRQLPEEGLKFMVYLQKENIIDESGMPKERFSAEFPKEGPSILRIQQVVRGDSAAYFCASSPLAGQGYTEAFFGQGTRLTVV.

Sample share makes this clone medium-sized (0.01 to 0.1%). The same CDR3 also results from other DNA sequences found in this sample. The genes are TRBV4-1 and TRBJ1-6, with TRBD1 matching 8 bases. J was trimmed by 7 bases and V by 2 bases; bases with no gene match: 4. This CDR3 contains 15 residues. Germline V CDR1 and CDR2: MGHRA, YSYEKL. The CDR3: CASSQPTGDNSPLHF. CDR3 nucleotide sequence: TGCGCCAGCAGCCAACCGACAGGGGACAATTCACCCCTCCACTTT.

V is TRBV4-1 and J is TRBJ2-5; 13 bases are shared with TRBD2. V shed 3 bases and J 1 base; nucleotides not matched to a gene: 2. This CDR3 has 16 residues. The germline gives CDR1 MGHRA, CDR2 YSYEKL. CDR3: CASSHRLAGGQETQYF. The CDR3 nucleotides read TGCGCCAGCAGCCATCGACTAGCGGGGGGCCAAGAGACCCAGTACTTC.

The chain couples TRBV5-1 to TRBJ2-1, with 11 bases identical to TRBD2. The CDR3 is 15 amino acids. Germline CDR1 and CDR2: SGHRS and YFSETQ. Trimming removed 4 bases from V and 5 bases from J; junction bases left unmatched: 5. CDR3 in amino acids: CASSPLAGGDNEQFF. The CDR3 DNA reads TGCGCCAGCAGCCCTCTAGCGGGGGGCGACAATGAGCAGTTCTTC.

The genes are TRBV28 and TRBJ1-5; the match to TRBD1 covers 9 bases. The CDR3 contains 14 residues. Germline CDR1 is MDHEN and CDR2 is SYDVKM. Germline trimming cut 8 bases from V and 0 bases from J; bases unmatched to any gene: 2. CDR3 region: CASRQGGSNQPQHF. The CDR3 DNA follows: TGTGCCAGCCGACAGGGGGGTAGCAATCAGCCCCAGCATTTT. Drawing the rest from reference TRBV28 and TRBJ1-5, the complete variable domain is DVKVTQSSRYLVKRTGEKVFLECVQDMDHENMFWYRQDPGLGLRLIYFSYDVKMKEKGDIPEGYSVSREKKERFSLILESASTNQTSMYLCASRQGGSNQPQHFGDGTRLSIL.

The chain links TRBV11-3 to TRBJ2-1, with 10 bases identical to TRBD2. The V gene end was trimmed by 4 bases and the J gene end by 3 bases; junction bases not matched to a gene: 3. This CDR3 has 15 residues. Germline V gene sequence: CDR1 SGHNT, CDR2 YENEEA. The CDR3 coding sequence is TGTGCCAGCAGCTCCGGACTAGCGGACTACAATGAGCAGTTCTTC. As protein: CASSSGLADYNEQFF.

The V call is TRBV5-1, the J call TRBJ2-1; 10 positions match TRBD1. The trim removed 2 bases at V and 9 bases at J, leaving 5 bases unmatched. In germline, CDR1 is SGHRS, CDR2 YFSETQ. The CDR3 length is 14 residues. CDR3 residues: CASSFRDRGGEQFF. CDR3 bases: TGCGCCAGCAGCTTCCGGGACAGGGGCGGTGAGCAGTTCTTC.

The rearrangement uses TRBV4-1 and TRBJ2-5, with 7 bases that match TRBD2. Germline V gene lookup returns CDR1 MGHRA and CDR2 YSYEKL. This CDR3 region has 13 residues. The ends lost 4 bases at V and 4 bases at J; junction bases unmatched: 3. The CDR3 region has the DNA TGCGCCAGCAGCCTTTTAGCGGGAGAGACCCAGTACTTC. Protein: CASSLLAGETQYF.

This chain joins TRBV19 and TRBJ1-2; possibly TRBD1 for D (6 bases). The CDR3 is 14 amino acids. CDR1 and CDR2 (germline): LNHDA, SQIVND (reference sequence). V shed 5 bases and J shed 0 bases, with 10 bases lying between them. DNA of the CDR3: TGTGCCAGTAGTTTGCGGGACACTAACTATGGCTACACCTTC. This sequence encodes CASSLRDTNYGYTF.

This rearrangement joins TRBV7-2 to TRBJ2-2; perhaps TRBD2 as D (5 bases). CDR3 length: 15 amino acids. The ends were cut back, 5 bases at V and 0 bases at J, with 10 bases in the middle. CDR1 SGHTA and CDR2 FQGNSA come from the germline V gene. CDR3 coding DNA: TGTGCCAGCAGCCTCCGGACTCCGAACACCGGGGAGCTGTTTTTT. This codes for CASSLRTPNTGELFF. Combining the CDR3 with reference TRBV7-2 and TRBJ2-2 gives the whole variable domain GAGVSQSPSNKVTEKGKDVELRCDPISGHTALYWYRQSLGQGLEFLIYFQGNSAPDKSGLPSDRFSAERTGGSVSTLTIQRTQQEDSAVYLCASSLRTPNTGELFFGEGSRLTVL.

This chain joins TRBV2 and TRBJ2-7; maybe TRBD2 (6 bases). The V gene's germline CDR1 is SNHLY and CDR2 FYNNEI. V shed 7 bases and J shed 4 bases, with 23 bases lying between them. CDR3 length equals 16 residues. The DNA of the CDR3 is TGTGCCAGCAACCGTGGGGGAGGAGATGATGGGTACGAGCAGTACTTC. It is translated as CASNRGGGDDGYEQYF.

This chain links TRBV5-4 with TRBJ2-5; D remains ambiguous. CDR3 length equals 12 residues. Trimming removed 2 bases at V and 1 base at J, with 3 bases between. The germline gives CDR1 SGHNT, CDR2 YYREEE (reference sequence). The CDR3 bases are TGTGCCAGCAGCTTCCCCCAAGAGACCCAGTACTTC. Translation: CASSFPQETQYF.

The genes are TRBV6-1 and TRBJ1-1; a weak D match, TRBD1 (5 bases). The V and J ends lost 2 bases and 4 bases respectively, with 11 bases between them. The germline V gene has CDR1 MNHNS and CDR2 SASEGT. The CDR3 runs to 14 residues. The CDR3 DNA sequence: TGTGCCAGCAGTGAAAGGTACAGGAGCACTGAAGCTTTCTTT. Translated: CASSERYRSTEAFF.

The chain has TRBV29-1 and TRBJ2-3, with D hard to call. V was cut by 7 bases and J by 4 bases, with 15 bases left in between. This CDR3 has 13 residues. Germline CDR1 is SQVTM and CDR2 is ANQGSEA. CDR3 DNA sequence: TGCAGCGGCTCCCTGGGGATCGCAGATACGCAGTATTTT. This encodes CSGSLGIADTQYF.

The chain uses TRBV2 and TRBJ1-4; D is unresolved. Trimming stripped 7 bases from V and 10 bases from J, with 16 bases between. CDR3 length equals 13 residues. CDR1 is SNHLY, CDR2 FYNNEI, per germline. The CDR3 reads CASTESGSGKLFF. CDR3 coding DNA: TGTGCCAGCACGGAGTCCGGGAGTGGAAAACTGTTTTTT.

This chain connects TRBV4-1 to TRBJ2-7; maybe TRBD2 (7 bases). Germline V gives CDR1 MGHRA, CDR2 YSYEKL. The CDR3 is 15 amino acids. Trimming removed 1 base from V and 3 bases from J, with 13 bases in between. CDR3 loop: CASSQGEGQSYEQYF. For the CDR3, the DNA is TGCGCCAGCAGCCAAGGGGAGGGACAAAGCTACGAGCAGTACTTC.

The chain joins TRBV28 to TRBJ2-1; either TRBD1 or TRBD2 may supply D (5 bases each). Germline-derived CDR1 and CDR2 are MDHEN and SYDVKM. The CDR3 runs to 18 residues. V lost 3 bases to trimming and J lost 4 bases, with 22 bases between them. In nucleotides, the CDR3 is TGTGCCAGCAGTTTGGGGTCGGGACGTACAGCGCAGTACAATGAGCAGTTCTTC. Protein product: CASSLGSGRTAQYNEQFF.